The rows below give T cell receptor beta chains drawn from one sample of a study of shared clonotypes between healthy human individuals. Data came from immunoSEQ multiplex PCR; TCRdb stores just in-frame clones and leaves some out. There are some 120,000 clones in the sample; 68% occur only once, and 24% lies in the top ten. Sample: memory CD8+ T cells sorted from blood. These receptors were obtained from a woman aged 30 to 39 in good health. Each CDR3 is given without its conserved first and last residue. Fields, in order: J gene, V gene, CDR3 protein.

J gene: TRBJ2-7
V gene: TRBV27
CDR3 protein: ASRQQRDSYEQY

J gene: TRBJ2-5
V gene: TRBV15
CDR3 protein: ATSRVQRAPKETQY

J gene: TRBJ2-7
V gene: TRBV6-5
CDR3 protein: ASSSLGQYPYEQY

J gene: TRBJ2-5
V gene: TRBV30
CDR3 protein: AWSVFSGSGKTQY

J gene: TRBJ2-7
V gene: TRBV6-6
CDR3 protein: ASSYSWGSSYEQY

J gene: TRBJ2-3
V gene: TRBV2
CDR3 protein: ASSDRGRGTDTQY

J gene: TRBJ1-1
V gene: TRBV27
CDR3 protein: ASSTLGGEGAF

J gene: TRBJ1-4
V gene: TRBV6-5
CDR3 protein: ASSPGDATNEKLF

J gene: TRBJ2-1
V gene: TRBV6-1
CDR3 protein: ASSELFVSSYNEQF

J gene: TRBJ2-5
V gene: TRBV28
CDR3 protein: AGRQEETQY

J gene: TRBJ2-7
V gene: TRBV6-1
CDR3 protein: ASSITGTAYEQY

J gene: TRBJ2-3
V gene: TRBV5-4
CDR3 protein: ASRETGETSGRARPDTQY

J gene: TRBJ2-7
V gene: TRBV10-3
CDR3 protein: AISESGSEFIKQY

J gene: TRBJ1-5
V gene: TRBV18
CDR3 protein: ASSPRPRVGWGNQPQH

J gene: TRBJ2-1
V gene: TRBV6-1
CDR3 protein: ASSEAGGTYNEQF

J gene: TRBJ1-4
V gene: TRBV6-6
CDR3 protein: ASTLLSGSNEKLF

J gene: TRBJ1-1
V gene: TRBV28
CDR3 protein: ASSFSGQGMNTEAF

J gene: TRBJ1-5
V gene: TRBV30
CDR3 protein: AWRGTGSHQPQH

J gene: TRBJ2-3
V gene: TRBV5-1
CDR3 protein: ASSGGRSTDTQY

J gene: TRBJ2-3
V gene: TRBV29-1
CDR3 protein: SVVAGGLYTQY

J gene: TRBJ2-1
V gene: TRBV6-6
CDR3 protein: ASSPGTSETNEQF

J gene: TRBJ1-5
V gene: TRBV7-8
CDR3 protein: ASSPTGVGGQPQH

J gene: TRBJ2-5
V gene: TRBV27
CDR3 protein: ASSLSWPSGDQETQY

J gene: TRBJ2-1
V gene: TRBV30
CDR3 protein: AWRTGTNNEQF

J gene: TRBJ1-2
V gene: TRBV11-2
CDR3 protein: ASSWAGGNYGYT

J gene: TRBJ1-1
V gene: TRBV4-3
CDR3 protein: ARLQGEAF

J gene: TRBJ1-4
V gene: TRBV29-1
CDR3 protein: SVRQSNEKLF

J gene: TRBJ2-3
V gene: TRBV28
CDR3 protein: ASSSPLDLVTADTQY

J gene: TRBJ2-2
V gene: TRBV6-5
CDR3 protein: ASSARHTNTGELF

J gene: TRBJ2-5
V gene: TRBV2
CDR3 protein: ASLPGLAGGLQETQY

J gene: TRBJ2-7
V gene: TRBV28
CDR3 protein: ASSLERGRYEQY

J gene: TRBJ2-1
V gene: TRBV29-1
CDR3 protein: SVERGREYWGDEQF

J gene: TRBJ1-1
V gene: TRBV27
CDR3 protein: ASSFGQGVTEAF